What follows is one T cell receptor beta chain and its context. The V segment lost 6 bases and the J segment 8 bases; nucleotides outside the gene matches: 7. CDR3 length: 13 residues. Germline lookup yields CDR1 MDHEN and CDR2 SYDVKM. Measured with immunoSEQ multiplex PCR; TCRdb has only the in-frame clones, and not every one. The sample records 500,000 or so clones, 90% to 97% being singletons. Healthy adults negative for HIV, lacking recent acute infections or vaccinations, served as donors. This sample stems from a study of shared clonotypes between healthy human individuals. The source material was naive CD4+ T cells sorted from blood. The subset: CD45RA+ positively selected. This clonotype was sampled from a woman aged 25-40 years in good health. This rearrangement joins TRBV28 to TRBJ1-2; 9 nucleotides align to TRBD1. The CDR3 nucleotides are TGTGCCAGCAGGGACAGGGGTGCATTCGGCTACACCTTC. This codes for CASRDRGAFGYTF.